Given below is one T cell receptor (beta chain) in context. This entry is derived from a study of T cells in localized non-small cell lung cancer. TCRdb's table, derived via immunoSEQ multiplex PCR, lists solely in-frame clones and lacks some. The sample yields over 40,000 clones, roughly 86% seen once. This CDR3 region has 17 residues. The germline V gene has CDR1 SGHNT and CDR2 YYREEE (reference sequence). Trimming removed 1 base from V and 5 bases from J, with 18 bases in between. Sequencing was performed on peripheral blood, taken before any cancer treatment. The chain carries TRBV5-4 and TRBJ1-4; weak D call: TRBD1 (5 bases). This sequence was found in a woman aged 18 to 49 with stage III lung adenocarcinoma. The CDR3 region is CASSLTPVGRQNEKLFF. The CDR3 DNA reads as TGTGCCAGCAGCTTGACCCCGGTGGGACGTCAAAATGAAAAACTGTTTTTT.